A selection of T cell receptor beta chains follows, all from one sample in a study of Ad26.COV2.S vaccination and SARS-CoV-2 variants. Produced via immunoSEQ multiplex PCR; TCRdb's table is partial and in-frame only. The sample carries 200,000 to 300,000 clones, roughly 87% recorded once. This sample comprised peripheral blood, obtained in a trial of Ad26.COV2.S vaccine versus placebo. These TCRs come from a person aged 18-60 years who received the Ad26.COV2.S COVID-19 vaccine or a placebo. The CDR3 runs from the conserved cysteine through the conserved F or W. A D gene is named only where the DNA matches it firmly. For some rows the clone size is stated as once, few or many, or as a class when expanded; others skip it.

d_call j_call clone_size v_call cdr3_aa cdr3_nt
TRBD2 TRBJ2-3 . TRBV7-2 CASSFFGGVVDTQYF TGTGCCAGCAGCTTCTTCGGGGGGGTGGTAGATACGCAGTATTTT
. TRBJ2-1 . TRBV11-1 CASSLTLGTYNEQFF TGTGCCAGCAGCCTAACCCTAGGGACCTACAATGAGCAGTTCTTC
TRBD1 TRBJ2-6 . TRBV27 CASSLGQGTGANVLTF TGTGCCAGCAGTTTGGGACAGGGTACTGGGGCCAACGTCCTGACTTTC
TRBD1 TRBJ1-5 . TRBV6-5 CASRSAGGEGQPQHF TGTGCCAGCAGGTCGGCAGGGGGCGAGGGTCAGCCCCAGCATTTT
. TRBJ1-3 many TRBV18 CASSPLGANTIYF TGTGCCAGCTCACCACTAGGCGCAAACACCATATATTTT
. TRBJ1-5 few TRBV6-1 CASSERENQPQHF TGTGCCAGCAGTGAGCGGGAAAATCAGCCCCAGCATTTT
. TRBJ2-1 . TRBV11-3 CASSERRADYNEQFF TGTGCCAGCAGCGAAAGAAGGGCTGACTACAATGAGCAGTTCTTC
TRBD2 TRBJ2-2 . TRBV5-6 CASSWERGPNTGELFF TGTGCCAGCAGCTGGGAGCGGGGACCGAACACCGGGGAGCTGTTTTTT
. TRBJ1-5 . TRBV18 CASSPLGGADQPQHF TGTGCCAGCTCACCACTAGGGGGGGCTGATCAGCCCCAGCATTTT
. TRBJ1-1 . TRBV7-9 CASKAAAGNTEAFF TGTGCCAGCAAGGCAGCCGCGGGGAACACTGAAGCTTTCTTT
TRBD1 TRBJ2-1 . TRBV11-2 CASSLAAGTGYNEQFF TGTGCCAGCAGCTTAGCCGCCGGGACAGGCTACAATGAGCAGTTCTTC
. TRBJ2-6 . TRBV27 CASSLIGAGDRNSGANVLTF TGTGCCAGCAGTTTAATCGGCGCAGGAGACCGGAACTCTGGGGCCAACGTCCTGACTTTC